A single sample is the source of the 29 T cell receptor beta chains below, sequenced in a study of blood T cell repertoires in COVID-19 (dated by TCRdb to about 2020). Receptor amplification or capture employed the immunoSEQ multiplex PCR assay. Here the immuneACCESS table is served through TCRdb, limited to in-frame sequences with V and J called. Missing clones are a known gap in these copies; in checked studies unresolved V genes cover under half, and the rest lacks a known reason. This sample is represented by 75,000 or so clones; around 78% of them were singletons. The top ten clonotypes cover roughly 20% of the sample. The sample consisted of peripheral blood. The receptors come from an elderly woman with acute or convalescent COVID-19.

CDR3 amino acids: CASSLSWRERGTGELFF. The CDR3 nucleotides are TGTGCCAGCAGCCTCTCCTGGAGGGAGCGAGGCACCGGGGAGCTGTTTTTT. The chain links TRBV3-1 (or the pseudogene TRBV3-2) to TRBJ2-2; D possibly corresponds to TRBD2 (6 bases). Trimming removed 4 bases from V and 4 bases from J, with 19 bases in between. CDR1 and CDR2 from the germline V gene are LGHDT and YNNKEL (reference sequence). CDR3 length: 17 residues.

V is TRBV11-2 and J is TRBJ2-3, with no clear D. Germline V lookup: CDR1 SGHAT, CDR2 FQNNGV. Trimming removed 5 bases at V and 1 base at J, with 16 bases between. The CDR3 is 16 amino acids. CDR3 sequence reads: CASSPLVAAGTDTQYF. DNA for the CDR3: TGTGCCAGCAGCCCCTTAGTCGCGGCTGGCACAGATACGCAGTATTTT.

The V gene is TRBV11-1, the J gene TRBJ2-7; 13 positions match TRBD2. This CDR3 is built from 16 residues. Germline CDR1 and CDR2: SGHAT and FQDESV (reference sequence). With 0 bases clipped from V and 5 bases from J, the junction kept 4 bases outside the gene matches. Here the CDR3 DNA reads TGTGCCAGCAGCTTAGCGGCGGGACTAGCGGGAAACGAGCAGTACTTC. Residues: CASSLAAGLAGNEQYF.

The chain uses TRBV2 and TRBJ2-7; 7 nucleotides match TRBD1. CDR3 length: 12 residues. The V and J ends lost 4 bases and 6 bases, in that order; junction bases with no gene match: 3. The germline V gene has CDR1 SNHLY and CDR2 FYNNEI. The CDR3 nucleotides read TGTGCCAGCAGTGGACAGGGCCTCGAGCAGTACTTC. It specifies CASSGQGLEQYF.

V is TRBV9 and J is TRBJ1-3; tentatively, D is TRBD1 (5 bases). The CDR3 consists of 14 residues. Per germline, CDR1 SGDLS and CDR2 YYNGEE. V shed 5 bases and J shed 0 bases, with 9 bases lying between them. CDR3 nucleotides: TGTGCCAGCAGTTCAGGGTTCTCTGGAAACACCATATATTTT. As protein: CASSSGFSGNTIYF.

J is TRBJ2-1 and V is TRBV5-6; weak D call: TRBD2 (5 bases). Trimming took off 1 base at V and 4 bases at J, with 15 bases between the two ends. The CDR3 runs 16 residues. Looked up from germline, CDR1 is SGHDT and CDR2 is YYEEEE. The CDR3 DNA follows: TGTGCCAGCAGCTTGCGTGAAACTAGTAGGTACAATGAGCAGTTCTTC. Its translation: CASSLRETSRYNEQFF. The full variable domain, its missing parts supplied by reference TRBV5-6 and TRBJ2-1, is DAGVTQSPTHLIKTRGQQVTLRCSPKSGHDTVSWYQQALGQGPQFIFQYYEEEERQRGNFPDRFSGHQFPNYSSELNVNALLLGDSALYLCASSLRETSRYNEQFFGPGTRLTVL.

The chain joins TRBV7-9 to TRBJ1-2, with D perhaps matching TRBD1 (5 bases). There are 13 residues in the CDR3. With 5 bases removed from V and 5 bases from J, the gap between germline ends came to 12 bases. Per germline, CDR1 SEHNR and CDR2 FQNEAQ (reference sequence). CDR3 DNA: TGTGCCAGCAGCCAAGACAGTACATATGGCTACACCTTC. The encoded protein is CASSQDSTYGYTF.

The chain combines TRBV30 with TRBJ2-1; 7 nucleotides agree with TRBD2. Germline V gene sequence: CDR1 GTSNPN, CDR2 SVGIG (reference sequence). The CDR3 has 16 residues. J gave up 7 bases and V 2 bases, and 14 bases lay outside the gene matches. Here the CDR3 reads CAWSTREGQGWNEQFF. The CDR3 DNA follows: TGTGCCTGGAGTACGAGGGAGGGCCAAGGTTGGAATGAGCAGTTCTTC. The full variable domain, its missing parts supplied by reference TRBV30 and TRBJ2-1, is SQTIHQWPATLVQPVGSPLSLECTVEGTSNPNLYWYRQAAGRGLQLLFYSVGIGQISSEVPQNLSASRPQDRQFILSSKKLLLSDSGFYLCAWSTREGQGWNEQFFGPGTRLTVL.

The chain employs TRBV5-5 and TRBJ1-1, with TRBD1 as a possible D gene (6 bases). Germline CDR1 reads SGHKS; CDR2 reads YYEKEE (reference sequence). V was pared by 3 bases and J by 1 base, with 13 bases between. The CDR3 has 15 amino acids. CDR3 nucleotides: TGTGCCAGCAGCTGGGCGGACAGTGAGAACACTGAAGCTTTCTTT. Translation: CASSWADSENTEAFF.

CDR3 nucleotides: TGTGCCAGCACCAGCACCGGAGATATCATGAACACTGAAGCTTTCTTT. Protein sequence: CASTSTGDIMNTEAFF. The chain has TRBV11-2 and TRBJ1-1; D is uncertain. The V gene's germline CDR1 is SGHAT and CDR2 FQNNGV. The V end lost 7 bases, the J end lost 0 bases, and 18 bases lay between the germline ends. The CDR3 sequence is 16 residues long.

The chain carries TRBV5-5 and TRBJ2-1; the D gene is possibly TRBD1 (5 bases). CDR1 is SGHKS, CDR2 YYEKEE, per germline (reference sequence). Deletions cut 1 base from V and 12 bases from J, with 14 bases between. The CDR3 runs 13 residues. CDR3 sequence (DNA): TGTGCCAGCAGCTTGATGACGGAAGGGGTGCAGTTCTTC. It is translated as CASSLMTEGVQFF.

CDR3 amino acids: CASSTAGTGDYEQYF. The CDR3 bases are TGTGCCAGTAGTACCGCCGGGACAGGGGACTACGAGCAGTACTTC. V and J are TRBV19 and TRBJ2-7, with 10 bases identical to TRBD1. The CDR3 runs to 15 residues. Germline assignment: CDR1 LNHDA and CDR2 SQIVND (reference sequence). Trimming at V came to 4 bases and at J to 3 bases, leaving 6 bases not matched to a gene.

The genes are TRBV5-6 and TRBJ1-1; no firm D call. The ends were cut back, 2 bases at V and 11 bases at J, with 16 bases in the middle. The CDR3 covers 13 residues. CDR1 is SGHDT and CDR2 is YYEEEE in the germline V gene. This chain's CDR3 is CASSLTPEAEAFF. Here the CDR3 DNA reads TGTGCCAGCAGCTTAACCCCCGAGGCAGAGGCTTTCTTT.

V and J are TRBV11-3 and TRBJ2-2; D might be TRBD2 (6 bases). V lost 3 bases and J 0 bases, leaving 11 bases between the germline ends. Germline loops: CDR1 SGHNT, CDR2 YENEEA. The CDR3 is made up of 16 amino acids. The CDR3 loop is CASSLGGLTNTGELFF. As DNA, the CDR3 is TGTGCCAGCAGCTTGGGCGGACTAACGAACACCGGGGAGCTGTTTTTT.

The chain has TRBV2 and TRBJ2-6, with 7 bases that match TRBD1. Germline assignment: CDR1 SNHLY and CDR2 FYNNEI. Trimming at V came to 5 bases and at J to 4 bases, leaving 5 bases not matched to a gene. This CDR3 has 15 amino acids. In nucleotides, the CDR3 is TGTGCCAGCAGTAAAGGGGGCGCGGGGGCCAACGTCCTGACTTTC. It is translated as CASSKGGAGANVLTF.

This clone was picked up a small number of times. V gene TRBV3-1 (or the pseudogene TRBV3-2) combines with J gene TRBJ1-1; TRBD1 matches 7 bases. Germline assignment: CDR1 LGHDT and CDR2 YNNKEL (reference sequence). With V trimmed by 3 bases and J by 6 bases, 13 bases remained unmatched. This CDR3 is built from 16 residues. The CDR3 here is CASSQPLTGLLSEAFF. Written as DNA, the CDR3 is TGTGCCAGCAGCCAGCCTTTGACAGGGTTGTTGTCTGAAGCTTTCTTT.

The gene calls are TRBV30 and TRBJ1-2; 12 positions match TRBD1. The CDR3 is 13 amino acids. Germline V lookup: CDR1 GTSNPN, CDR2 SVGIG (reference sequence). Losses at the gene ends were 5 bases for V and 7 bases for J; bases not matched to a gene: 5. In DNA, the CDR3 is TGTGCCTGGTGGGGACAGGGGGCGAGTGGCTACACCTTC. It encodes CAWWGQGASGYTF.

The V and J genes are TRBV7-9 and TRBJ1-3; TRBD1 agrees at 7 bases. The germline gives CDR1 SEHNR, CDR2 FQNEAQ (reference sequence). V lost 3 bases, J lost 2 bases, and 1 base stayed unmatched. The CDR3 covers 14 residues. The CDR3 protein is CASSLGTAGNTIYF. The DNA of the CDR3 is TGTGCCAGCAGCTTGGGGACAGCTGGAAACACCATATATTTT.

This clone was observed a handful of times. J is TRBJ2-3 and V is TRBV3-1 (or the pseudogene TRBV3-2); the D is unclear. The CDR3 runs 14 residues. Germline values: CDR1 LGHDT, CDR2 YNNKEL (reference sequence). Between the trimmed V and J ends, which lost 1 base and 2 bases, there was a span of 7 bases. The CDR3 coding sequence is TGTGCCAGCAGCCAAGGGGCTAACACAGATACGCAGTATTTT. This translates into CASSQGANTDTQYF.

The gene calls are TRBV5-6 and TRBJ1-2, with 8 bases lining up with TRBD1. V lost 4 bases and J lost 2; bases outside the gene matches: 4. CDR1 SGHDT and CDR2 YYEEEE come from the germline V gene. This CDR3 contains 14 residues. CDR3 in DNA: TGTGCCAGCAGCCCCTGGGACAGGAACTATGGCTACACCTTC. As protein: CASSPWDRNYGYTF.

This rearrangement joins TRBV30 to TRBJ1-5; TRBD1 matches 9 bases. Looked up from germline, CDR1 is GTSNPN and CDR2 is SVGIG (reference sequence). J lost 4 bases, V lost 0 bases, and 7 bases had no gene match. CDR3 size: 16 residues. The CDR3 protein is CAWSVWGGTGNQPQHF. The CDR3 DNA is TGTGCCTGGAGTGTATGGGGCGGGACAGGGAATCAGCCCCAGCATTTT.

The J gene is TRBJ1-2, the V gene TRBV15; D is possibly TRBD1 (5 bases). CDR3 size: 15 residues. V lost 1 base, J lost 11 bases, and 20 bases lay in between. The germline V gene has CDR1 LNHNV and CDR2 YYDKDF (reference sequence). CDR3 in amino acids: CATSRGGGGRAGYTF. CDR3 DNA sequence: TGTGCCACCAGCAGAGGGGGGGGAGGTCGGGCCGGTTACACCTTC.

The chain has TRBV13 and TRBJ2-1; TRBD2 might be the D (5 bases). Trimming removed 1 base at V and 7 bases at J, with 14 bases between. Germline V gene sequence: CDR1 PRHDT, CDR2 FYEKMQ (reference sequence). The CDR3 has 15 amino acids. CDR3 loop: CASSLAGNLWNEQFF. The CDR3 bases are TGTGCCAGCAGCTTAGCGGGAAACCTATGGAATGAGCAGTTCTTC.

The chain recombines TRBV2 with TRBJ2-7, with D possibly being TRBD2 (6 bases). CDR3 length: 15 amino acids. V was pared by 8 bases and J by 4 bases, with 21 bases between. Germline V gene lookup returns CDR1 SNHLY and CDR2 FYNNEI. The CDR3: CASQLRGGGLYEQYF. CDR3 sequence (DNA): TGTGCCAGCCAGCTTAGGGGAGGAGGGCTGTACGAGCAGTACTTC.

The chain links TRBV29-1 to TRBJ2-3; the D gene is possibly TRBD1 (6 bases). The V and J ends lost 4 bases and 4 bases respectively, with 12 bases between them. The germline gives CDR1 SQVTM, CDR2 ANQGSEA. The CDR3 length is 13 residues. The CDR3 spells CSVGSTGSDTQYF. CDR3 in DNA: TGCAGCGTTGGATCAACAGGGTCAGATACGCAGTATTTT.

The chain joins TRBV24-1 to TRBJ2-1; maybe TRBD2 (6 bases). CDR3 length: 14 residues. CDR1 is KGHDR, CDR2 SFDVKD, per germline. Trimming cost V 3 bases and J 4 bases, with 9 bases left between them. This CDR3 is CATSDIGGYNEQFF. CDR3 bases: TGTGCCACCAGTGATATCGGGGGATACAATGAGCAGTTCTTC.

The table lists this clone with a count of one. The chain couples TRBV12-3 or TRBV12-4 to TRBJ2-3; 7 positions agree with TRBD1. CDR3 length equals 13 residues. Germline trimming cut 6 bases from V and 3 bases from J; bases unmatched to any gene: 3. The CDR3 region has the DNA TGTGCCAGCAGCCAGGGACAGACAGATACGCAGTATTTT. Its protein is CASSQGQTDTQYF.

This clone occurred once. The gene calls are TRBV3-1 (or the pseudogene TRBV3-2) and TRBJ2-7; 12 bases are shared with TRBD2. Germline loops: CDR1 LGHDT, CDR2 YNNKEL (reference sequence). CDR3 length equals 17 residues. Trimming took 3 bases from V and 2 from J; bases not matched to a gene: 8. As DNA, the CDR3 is TGTGCCAGCAGCCAGGCCGGACTAGCGGGACCCACCTACGAGCAGTACTTC. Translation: CASSQAGLAGPTYEQYF.

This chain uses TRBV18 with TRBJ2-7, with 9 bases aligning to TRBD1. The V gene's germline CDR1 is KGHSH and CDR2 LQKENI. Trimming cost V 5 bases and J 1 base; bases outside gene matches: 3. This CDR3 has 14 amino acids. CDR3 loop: CASSWDRESYEQYF. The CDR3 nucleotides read TGTGCCAGCTCATGGGACAGGGAGTCCTACGAGCAGTACTTC.